This paragraph reports one T cell receptor (beta chain). Its antigen is still unknown. The CDR3 is 12 residues long. The V gene's germline CDR1 is SGHTA and CDR2 FQGNSA. The V end lost 5 bases, the J end lost 12 bases, and 17 bases lay between the germline ends. The data derive from a study of memory CD4+ T cells and cytomegalovirus serostatus. Method: immunoSEQ multiplex PCR; TCRdb's copy keeps in-frame clones and lacks some. Of about 92,000 clones in the sample, about 80% were seen once. Findings and limits, study-wide: Suggested: most of the CMV-linked TCR signature lies in CD4+ memory cells. About two fifths of the roughly 160 known CMV-associated TCRbeta sequences appeared in CD4+ memory.

Single viable CD3+CD4+CD8-CD45RO+ cells were sorted as the memory CD4+ T cells. CD4+ T cells were isolated by positive magnetic selection. The TCR comes from an adult in good health and CMV-seropositive. Sequencing used memory CD4+ T cells from blood. The chain recombines TRBV7-2 with TRBJ2-7, with D possibly TRBD2 on 5 matching bases. The CDR3 here is CASSPEGSKVYF. CDR3 coding DNA: TGTGCCAGCAGCCCAGAGGGCTCAAAGGTGTACTTC. Together with reference TRBV7-2 and TRBJ2-7, the CDR3 gives the full variable domain: GAGVSQSPSNKVTEKGKDVELRCDPISGHTALYWYRQSLGQGLEFLIYFQGNSAPDKSGLPSDRFSAERTGGSVSTLTIQRTQQEDSAVYLCASSPEGSKVYFGPGTRLTVT.